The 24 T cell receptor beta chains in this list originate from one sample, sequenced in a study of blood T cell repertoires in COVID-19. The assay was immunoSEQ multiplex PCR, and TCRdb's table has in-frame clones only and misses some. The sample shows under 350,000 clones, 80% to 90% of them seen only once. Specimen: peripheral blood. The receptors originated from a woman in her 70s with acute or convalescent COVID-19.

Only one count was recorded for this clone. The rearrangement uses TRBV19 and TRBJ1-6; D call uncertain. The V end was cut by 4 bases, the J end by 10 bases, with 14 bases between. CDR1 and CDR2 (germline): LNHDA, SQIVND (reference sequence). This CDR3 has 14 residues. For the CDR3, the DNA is TGTGCCAGTAGTACTCGACGGGTAGAGTCACCCCTCCACTTT. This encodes CASSTRRVESPLHF.

As DNA, the CDR3 is TGTGCCAGCAGCTTAGTGCCGGGGGGGATCCAAGAGACCCAGTACTTC. Its translation is CASSLVPGGIQETQYF. The rearrangement uses TRBV7-6 and TRBJ2-5, with TRBD2 matching 8 bases. From germline, CDR1 is SGHVS and CDR2 FNYEAQ. This CDR3 region has 16 residues. V shed 1 base and J 1 base; nucleotides not matched to a gene: 5.

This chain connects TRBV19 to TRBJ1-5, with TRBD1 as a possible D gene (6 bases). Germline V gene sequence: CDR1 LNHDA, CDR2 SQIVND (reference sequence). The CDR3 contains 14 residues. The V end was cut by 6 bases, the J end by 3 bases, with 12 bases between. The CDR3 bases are TGTGCCAGTAGGAGGGGGAGAGTCAATCAGCCCCAGCATTTT. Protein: CASRRGRVNQPQHF.

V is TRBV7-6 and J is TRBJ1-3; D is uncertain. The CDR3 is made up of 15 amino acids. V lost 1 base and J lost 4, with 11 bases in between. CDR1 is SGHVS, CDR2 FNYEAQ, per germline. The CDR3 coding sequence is TGTGCCAGCAGCTTAGTCTGGGAGCCCGGAAACACCATATATTTT. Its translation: CASSLVWEPGNTIYF.

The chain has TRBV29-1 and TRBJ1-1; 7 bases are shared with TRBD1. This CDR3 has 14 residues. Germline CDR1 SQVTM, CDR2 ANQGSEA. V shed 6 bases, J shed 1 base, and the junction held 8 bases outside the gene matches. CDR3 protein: CSVAQGNGNTEAFF. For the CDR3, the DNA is TGCAGCGTGGCACAGGGGAACGGGAACACTGAAGCTTTCTTT.

The CDR3, as DNA: TGTGCCAGCAGTTACCTAATCACGGGGAACAATGAGCAGTTCTTC. Translated: CASSYLITGNNEQFF. The chain links TRBV6-5 to TRBJ2-1; possibly TRBD2 for D (5 bases). Germline V gene data show CDR1 as MNHEY and CDR2 as SVGAGI. There are 15 residues in the CDR3. The ends were cut back, 2 bases at V and 5 bases at J, with 13 bases in the middle.

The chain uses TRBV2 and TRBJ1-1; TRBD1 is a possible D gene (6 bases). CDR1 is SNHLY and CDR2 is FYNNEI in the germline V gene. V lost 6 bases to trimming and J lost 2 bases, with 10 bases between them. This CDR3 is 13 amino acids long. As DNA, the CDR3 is TGTGCCAGCAGGCCGGGGGGCAACACTGAAGCTTTCTTT. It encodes CASRPGGNTEAFF.

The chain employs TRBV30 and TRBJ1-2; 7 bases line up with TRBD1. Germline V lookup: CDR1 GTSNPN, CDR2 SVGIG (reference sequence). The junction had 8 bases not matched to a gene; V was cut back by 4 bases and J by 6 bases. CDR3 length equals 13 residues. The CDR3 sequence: CAWTPQGGHGYTF. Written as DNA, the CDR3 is TGTGCCTGGACTCCCCAGGGGGGACATGGCTACACCTTC.

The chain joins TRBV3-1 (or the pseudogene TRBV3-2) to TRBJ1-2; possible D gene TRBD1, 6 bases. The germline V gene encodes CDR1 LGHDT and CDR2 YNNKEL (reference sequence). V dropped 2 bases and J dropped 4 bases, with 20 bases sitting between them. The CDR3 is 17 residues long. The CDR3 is CASSQSSRGMRFYGYTF. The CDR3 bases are TGTGCCAGCAGCCAATCGTCCAGGGGAATGAGATTCTATGGCTACACCTTC.

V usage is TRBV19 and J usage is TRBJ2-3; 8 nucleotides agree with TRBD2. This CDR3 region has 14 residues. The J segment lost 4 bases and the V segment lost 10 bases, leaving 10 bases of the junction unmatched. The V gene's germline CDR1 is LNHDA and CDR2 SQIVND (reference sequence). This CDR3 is CATRGRGGSDTQYF. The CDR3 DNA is TGTGCCACCCGAGGACGGGGGGGGTCAGATACGCAGTATTTT. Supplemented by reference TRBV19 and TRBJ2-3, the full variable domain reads DGGITQSPKYLFRKEGQNVTLSCEQNLNHDAMYWYRQDPGQGLRLIYYSQIVNDFQKGDIAEGYSVSREKKESFPLTVTSAQKNPTAFYLCATRGRGGSDTQYFGPGTRLTVL.

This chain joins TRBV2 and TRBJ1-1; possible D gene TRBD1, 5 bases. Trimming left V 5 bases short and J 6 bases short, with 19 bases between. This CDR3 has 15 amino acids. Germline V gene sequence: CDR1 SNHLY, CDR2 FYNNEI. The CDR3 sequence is CASSLWPRGRAEAFF. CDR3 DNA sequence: TGTGCCAGCAGTCTTTGGCCCCGGGGGAGGGCTGAAGCTTTCTTT.

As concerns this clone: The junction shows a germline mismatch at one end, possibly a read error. The CDR3 nucleotides are TGTGCCAGCAGTGCCAGGGGGAAGTTTGACTTC. It translates to CASSARGKFDF. This chain connects TRBV2 to TRBJ2-5; 7 bases match TRBD1. Germline CDR1 is SNHLY and CDR2 is FYNNEI. The CDR3 extends over 11 amino acids. The complete variable domain, with remaining parts taken from reference TRBV2 and TRBJ2-5, reads EPEVTQTPSHQVTQMGQEVILRCVPISNHLYFYWYRQILGQKVEFLVSFYNNEISEKSEIFDDQFSVERPDGSNFTLKIRSTKLEDSAMYFCASSARGKFDFGPGTRLLVL.

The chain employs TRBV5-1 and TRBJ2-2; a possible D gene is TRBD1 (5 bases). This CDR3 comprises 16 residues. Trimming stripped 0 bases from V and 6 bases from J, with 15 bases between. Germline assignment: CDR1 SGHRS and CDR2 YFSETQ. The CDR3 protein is CASSLGVDSHAGELFF. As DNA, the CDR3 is TGCGCCAGCAGCTTGGGGGTTGACAGTCACGCCGGGGAGCTGTTTTTT.

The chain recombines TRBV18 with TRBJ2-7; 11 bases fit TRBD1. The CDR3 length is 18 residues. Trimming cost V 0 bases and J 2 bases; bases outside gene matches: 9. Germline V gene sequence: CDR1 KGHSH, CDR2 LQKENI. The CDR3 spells CASSPPGTGGLKTYEQYF. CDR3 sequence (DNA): TGTGCCAGCTCACCACCCGGGACAGGGGGGCTGAAGACCTACGAGCAGTACTTC.

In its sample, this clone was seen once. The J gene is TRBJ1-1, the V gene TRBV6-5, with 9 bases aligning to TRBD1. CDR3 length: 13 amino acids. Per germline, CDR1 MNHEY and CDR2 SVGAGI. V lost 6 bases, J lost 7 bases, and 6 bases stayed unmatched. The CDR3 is CASSRDRADEAFF. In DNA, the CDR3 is TGTGCCAGCAGCCGGGACAGGGCTGATGAAGCTTTCTTT.

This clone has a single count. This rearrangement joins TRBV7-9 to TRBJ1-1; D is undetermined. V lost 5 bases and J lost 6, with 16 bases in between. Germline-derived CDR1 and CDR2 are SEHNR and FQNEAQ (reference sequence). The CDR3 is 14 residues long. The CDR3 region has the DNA TGTGCCAGCAGCCCTCAGACAAGAAGAGCTGAAGCTTTCTTT. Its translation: CASSPQTRRAEAFF.

CDR3 region: CASSPGTIGTDTQYF. The CDR3 nucleotides read TGTGCCAGCAGCCCCGGGACTATCGGCACAGATACGCAGTATTTT. The chain employs TRBV13 and TRBJ2-3, with 7 bases identical to TRBD2. This CDR3 is 15 amino acids long. Looked up from germline, CDR1 is PRHDT and CDR2 is FYEKMQ (reference sequence). Losses at the gene ends were 5 bases for V and 1 base for J; bases not matched to a gene: 6. The full variable domain, rest sourced from reference TRBV13 and TRBJ2-3, is AAGVIQSPRHLIKEKRETATLKCYPIPRHDTVYWYQQGPGQDPQFLISFYEKMQSDKGSIPDRFSAQQFSDYHSELNMSSLELGDSALYFCASSPGTIGTDTQYFGPGTRLTVL.

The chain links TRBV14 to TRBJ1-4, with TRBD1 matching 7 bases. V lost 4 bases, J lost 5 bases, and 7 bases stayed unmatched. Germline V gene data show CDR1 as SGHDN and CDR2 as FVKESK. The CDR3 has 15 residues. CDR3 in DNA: TGTGCCAGCAGCCCCCGTTCAGGGGGAAATGAAAAACTGTTTTTT. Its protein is CASSPRSGGNEKLFF.

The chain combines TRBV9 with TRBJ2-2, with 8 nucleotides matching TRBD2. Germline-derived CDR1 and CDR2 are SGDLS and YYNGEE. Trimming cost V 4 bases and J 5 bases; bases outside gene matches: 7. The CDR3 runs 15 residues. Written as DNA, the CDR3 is TGTGCCAGCAGCTGGACGAGCGGGAGTACCGGGGAGCTGTTTTTT. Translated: CASSWTSGSTGELFF. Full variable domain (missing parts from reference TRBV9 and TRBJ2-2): DSGVTQTPKHLITATGQRVTLRCSPRSGDLSVYWYQQSLDQGLQFLIQYYNGEERAKGNILERFSAQQFPDLHSELNLSSLELGDSALYFCASSWTSGSTGELFFGEGSRLTVL.

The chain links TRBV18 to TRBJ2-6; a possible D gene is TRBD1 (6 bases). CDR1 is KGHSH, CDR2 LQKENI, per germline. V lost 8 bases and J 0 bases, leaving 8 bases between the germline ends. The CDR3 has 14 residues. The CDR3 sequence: CASGDNSGANVLTF. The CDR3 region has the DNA TGTGCCAGCGGGGACAACTCTGGGGCCAACGTCCTGACTTTC.

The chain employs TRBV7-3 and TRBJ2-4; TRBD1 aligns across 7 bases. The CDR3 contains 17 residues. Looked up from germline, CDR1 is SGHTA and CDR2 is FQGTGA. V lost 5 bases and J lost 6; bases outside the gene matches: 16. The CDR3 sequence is CASSAGPLNRGRNIQYF. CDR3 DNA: TGTGCCAGCAGCGCCGGGCCGCTTAACAGGGGTAGAAACATTCAGTACTTC. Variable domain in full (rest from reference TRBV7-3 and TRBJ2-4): GAGVSQTPSNKVTEKGKYVELRCDPISGHTALYWYRQSLGQGPEFLIYFQGTGAADDSGLPNDRFFAVRPEGSVSTLKIQRTERGDSAVYLCASSAGPLNRGRNIQYFGAGTRLSVL.

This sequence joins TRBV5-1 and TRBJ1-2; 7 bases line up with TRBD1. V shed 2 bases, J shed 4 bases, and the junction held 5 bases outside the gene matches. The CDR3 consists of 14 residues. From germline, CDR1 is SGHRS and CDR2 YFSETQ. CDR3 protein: CASSFDRVAYGYTF. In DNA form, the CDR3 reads TGCGCCAGCAGCTTTGACAGGGTGGCCTATGGCTACACCTTC.

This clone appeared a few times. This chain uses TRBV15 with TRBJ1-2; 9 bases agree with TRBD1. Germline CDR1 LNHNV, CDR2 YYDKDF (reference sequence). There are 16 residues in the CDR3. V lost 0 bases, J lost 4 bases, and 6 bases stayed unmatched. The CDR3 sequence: CATSRDQDRGVYGYTF. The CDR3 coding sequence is TGTGCCACCAGCAGAGATCAAGACAGGGGGGTCTATGGCTACACCTTC.

CDR3 DNA sequence: TGTGCCAGCAGTCGGCTCGACAGGTCGAGAAACACCATATATTTT. This sequence encodes CASSRLDRSRNTIYF. J is TRBJ1-3 and V is TRBV6-5; tentatively, D is TRBD1 (6 bases). CDR3 length equals 15 residues. The V end was cut by 5 bases, the J end by 5 bases, with 16 bases between. Looked up from germline, CDR1 is MNHEY and CDR2 is SVGAGI.